This T cell receptor beta chain was sequenced during a study of CD8 T cells in Susac syndrome. Study results and caveats: The study admitted that it had a relatively small number of individuals in its TCR sequencing and HLA analysis.

CDR3 length equals 14 residues. Trimming pared 7 bases from V and 1 base from J, leaving 13 bases between. A note on this clonotype: Its antigen is currently unknown.

While CD8+ and CD4+ T cells were isolated negatively, TEMRA cells were enriched by FACS. RNA totalling about 0.45 to 1 ug underwent reverse transcription with random hexamers. Each CDR3 protein gets one entry after TCRdb re-called the immunoSEQ multiplex PCR reads with MiXCR. This sample yields about 190,000 distinct CDR3 sequences, of which around nine tenths are seen a single time; 0.087% belongs to the top ten. The source of this sequence is a human donor with Susac syndrome. The chain combines TRBV12-3 or TRBV12-4 with TRBJ2-5; D gene unclear. Sequencing was done on a sample of CD4+ T cells from PBMCs. CDR3 sequence: CASTLGHPQETQYF. In DNA form, the CDR3 reads TGTGCCAGCACCCTAGGGCATCCCCAAGAGACCCAGTACTTC.